This T cell receptor (beta chain) was found in a study of blood T cell repertoires in COVID-19. The wider study: Sample material is recorded as cDNA or gDNA derived from T cells, B-cell-depleted T cells, or PBMCs.

Per the study methods: Estimates of nucleated cell counts were drawn from the amplification of reference gene primers. Data came from immunoSEQ multiplex PCR; TCRdb stores just in-frame clones and leaves some out. The V and J calls and the clone size are those of that table, but D and trimming were determined from the DNA. The sample contains about 140,000 clones, around 83% of which appear only once. The clonotype originates from a woman at least 80 years old with acute or convalescent COVID-19. The specimen sequenced was peripheral blood.

CDR3 residues: CASRTSGSPTPGELFF. CDR3 DNA sequence: TGTGCCAGCCGGACTAGCGGGAGCCCAACACCCGGGGAGCTGTTTTTT. The chain uses TRBV7-8 and TRBJ2-2; 13 bases map to TRBD2. V dropped 8 bases and J dropped 6; count of bases not matched to a gene: 9. CDR1 and CDR2 (germline): SGHVS, FQNEAQ. This CDR3 has 16 residues.